This T cell receptor (beta chain) emerged from a study of CD8 T cells in Susac syndrome (dated by TCRdb to about 2019). About the full investigation: Repertoire sequencing was used to test whether CD8+ T cell activation and differentiation in Susac syndrome was antigen driven. Summary of the overall study and its limitations: The number of individuals in the TCR sequencing and HLA analysis was recognized as being relatively small.

As for this clonotype: What this receptor recognizes is not known. No base quality information exists; no much larger clone differs at one position.

RNA was extracted using the RNeasy kit, and about 0.45 to 1 microgram was reverse transcribed with random hexamers. The immunoSEQ multiplex PCR assay, which covers 54 Vbeta and 13 Jbeta segments, was used to amplify TCR beta CDR3 regions. PCR amplification bias was corrected using a synthetic template baseline for primer optimization and computational correction. In the authors' own workflow: Reads were annotated to V, D and J genes according to IMGT and were analyzed with immunoSEQ Analyzer, with only productive sequences retained. To calculate clonality, Shannon entropy was normalized by log2 of the number of productive unique sequences and then subtracted from one. Public and private clones were assessed among the 100 most prevalent clones of each patient and control. Clones were defined as Susac-specific if absent from the healthy and MS cohorts, from approximately 1,100 published viral clones and from other ImmuneACCESS disease sequences. Using fastp at Q25 and MiXCR, TCRdb reprocessed the public reads and kept productive beta chains. Rows matching on CDR3 protein sequence are summarized as one entry with the most common DNA and genes. The V and J calls, along with clone size, are taken from TCRdb and not from the paper's own processing. The sample data list approximately 150,000 distinct CDR3 sequences, and over 85% of these were observed just once. Over 0.11% of the sample goes to the ten largest clones.

High-throughput TCR beta sequencing profiled peripheral blood CD8+ and CD4+ T cells from healthy donors, Susac syndrome patients and multiple sclerosis patients. Healthy donors were included as age- and sex-matched controls. Bulk CD8+ and CD4+ T cells were purified by magnetic negative isolation, while CD8+ TEMRA cells were enriched using FACS. Blood was collected in EDTA tubes and processed within 24 hours, with PBMCs isolated through density gradient centrifugation. PBMCs intended for TCR sequencing were frozen in liquid nitrogen and were later thawed in a 37 degrees C water bath. Purity of sorted or isolated CD4+, CD8+ and CD8+ TEMRA cells was at least 90%. CDR1 is given as SGHDN and CDR2 as FVKESK, both from the germline V gene. The CDR3 covers 15 residues, taking in both the cysteine and the phenylalanine. Of the read, only the CDR3 DNA is kept; its 45 bases are in frame from base 1. V loses 3 bases, J loses 2 bases, and the germline ends lie 11 bases apart.

This clonotype was sampled from a human donor in good health. Specimen: CD4+ T cells from PBMCs. The sequence joins TRBV14 to TRBJ2-4, and the D gene may be TRBD2, 5 bases matching. CDR3 region: CASSQGYGTKNIQYF. The bases are TGTGCCAGCAGCCAGGGGTACGGGACCAAAAACATTCAGTACTTC.